This is a list of T cell receptor beta chains from one sample in a study of chemoradiotherapy in HPV16-positive cancers. Data came from immunoSEQ multiplex PCR; TCRdb stores just in-frame clones and leaves some out. The sample includes approximately 58,000 clones, roughly nine tenths of them seen just once. Sequencing used blood, obtained from a patient who underwent chemoradiotherapy. The receptors were sampled from a human donor with HPV-associated anogenital cancer. CDR3s leave out the opening cysteine and the closing phenylalanine or tryptophan. Fields, in order: V gene, CDR3 protein.

V gene: TRBV5-1; CDR3 protein: ASSTGTGGGEAF
V gene: TRBV14; CDR3 protein: ASSPLGGGNSPLH
V gene: TRBV2; CDR3 protein: ASSGMNTGELF
V gene: TRBV5-1; CDR3 protein: ASSQKEGVFGNTIY
V gene: TRBV5-8; CDR3 protein: ASSLLWRMNTGELF
V gene: TRBV7-2; CDR3 protein: ASSTWTSGGPGTQY
V gene: TRBV25-1; CDR3 protein: ASSELLRDRDGYT
V gene: TRBV13; CDR3 protein: ASSLQLAGGAYEQY
V gene: TRBV6-4; CDR3 protein: ASSDSRASGIYHEQF
V gene: TRBV4-2; CDR3 protein: ASSPGTEDYGYT
V gene: TRBV5-1; CDR3 protein: ASSPGGRDYGYT
V gene: TRBV4-3; CDR3 protein: ASSQDYSRGPREQF
V gene: TRBV5-4; CDR3 protein: ASSFPGGGLGYT
V gene: TRBV19; CDR3 protein: ASSPTVSYEQY
V gene: TRBV7-6; CDR3 protein: ASSPGTDNTGELF
V gene: TRBV12-5; CDR3 protein: ASGLNRQGGQEKLF
V gene: TRBV4-3; CDR3 protein: ASSQGGGNEQF
V gene: TRBV7-2; CDR3 protein: ASSPMASGQPQH
V gene: TRBV18; CDR3 protein: ASSPVGGETQY
V gene: TRBV18; CDR3 protein: ASSPPGSEETQY
V gene: TRBV9; CDR3 protein: ASSVSGVYGYT
V gene: TRBV7-2; CDR3 protein: ASSATGTGTYEQY
V gene: TRBV5-4; CDR3 protein: ASSPDRGSSEQY
V gene: TRBV11-3; CDR3 protein: ASSLVASGGSLASTDTQY
V gene: TRBV5-6; CDR3 protein: ASTRDRGLTEAF
V gene: TRBV4-3; CDR3 protein: ASSREKMNTEAF
V gene: TRBV25-1; CDR3 protein: ASSELGTEETQY
V gene: TRBV4-1; CDR3 protein: ASSQEGGSGNNEQF
V gene: TRBV19; CDR3 protein: ASSSQMNTEAF
V gene: TRBV5-6; CDR3 protein: ASSFPGGPNEQY
V gene: TRBV27; CDR3 protein: ASSWTATNEKLF
V gene: TRBV7-2; CDR3 protein: ASSLPGQATPLH
V gene: TRBV5-5; CDR3 protein: ASSRPGTGSGFSEAF
V gene: TRBV5-4; CDR3 protein: ASSFSSIPYEQY
V gene: TRBV4-1; CDR3 protein: ASSQVLAGGSDTQY
V gene: TRBV5-1; CDR3 protein: ASSPGHTQETQY
V gene: TRBV30; CDR3 protein: AWNKVLTSNYGHT
V gene: TRBV18; CDR3 protein: ASSSTQGDEAF
V gene: TRBV18; CDR3 protein: ASSPQGGLNEQF
V gene: TRBV7-9; CDR3 protein: ASSFGQGLETQY
V gene: TRBV1; CDR3 protein: TSSQDRGLAGYTDTQY
V gene: TRBV4-1; CDR3 protein: ASSQELADTYEQY
V gene: TRBV6-6; CDR3 protein: ASSYKSTEAF
V gene: TRBV18; CDR3 protein: ASSEVPGQGSEQY